This TCR beta chain derives from a study of blood T cells in healthy people across ages (dated by TCRdb to the mid-2010s). Regarding the complete study: In model experiments, template switching captured roughly one uniquely barcoded TCR beta cDNA molecule for every two T cells. Using deep sequencing normalized with unique cDNA molecular identifiers, the study measured how TCR beta repertoire diversity changes with age. Four age groups were formed from the donors: young (average around 15 years), middle-aged (approximately 40), aged (approximately 60) and long-lived (more than 75). To avoid experimental bias, donors of different ages were randomly spread across the sequencing lanes. Using the same blood draw, the study looked at two additional independent replicas of 1 million unique cDNA reads for two donors, one aged 18 to 30 and the other aged 80 or older.

The paper as a whole reports these results and caveats: Estimates of total diversity based on one million sequenced T cells were considered lower bounds and underestimates. The CMV infection status of donors was not known, potentially confounding age-related changes in expanded clonotypes. The long-lived group showed more naive CD4+ T cells, fewer expanded clones and increased TCR diversity than the aged group, suggesting age selection. Observed TCR beta diversity per million T cells fell roughly linearly with age, and a significant reduction was already apparent by age roughly 41. Conclusive comparison of naive and antigen-experienced compartments was prevented by the profiling of bulk unsorted PBMCs. Observed TCR beta diversity correlated strongly with the percentage of naive T cells measured by flow cytometry.

With respect to this clonotype: Its antigen is currently not known. No quality values exist for individual bases; no much larger clone is one base distant.

The CDR3 runs 15 residues from the cysteine to the phenylalanine. CDR3 DNA only is kept here, 45 bases in frame from base 1. Sequences SGHRS (CDR1) and YFSETQ (CDR2) are obtained from the germline V gene. The germline V end is reduced by 1 base and the J end by 7 bases; junction bases left unmatched: 6. Library prep was done by 5' RACE. TCRdb records Illumina HiSeq 2500 as the sequencer. A second PCR of roughly 7 to 11 cycles was performed with a sample-barcoded 5' primer and a J-beta primer mix. Each TCR beta cDNA molecule received a unique molecular identifier from a template-switch 5' adaptor carrying 12 random nucleotides. Each sample yielded at least 2.5 million CDR3-containing paired-end reads. The Mint cDNA synthesis kit, primed by a TRBC-specific oligonucleotide, was used to synthesize first-strand cDNA from all RNA. Following uracil-DNA glycosylase treatment, a first 18-cycle PCR with universal primers M1SS and BC2_uni_R was performed on all cDNA. The authors' pipeline ran thus. For normalization, 1 million high-quality reads were randomly selected from each sample, with every read carrying a distinct molecular identifier. Reads sharing molecular identifiers were discarded rather than binned into consensus sequences. MiTCR, set to a Q25 quality threshold and the strictest error-elimination algorithm, was used for CDR3 identification, clonotype clustering and error correction. Lower-bound total TCR beta diversity was estimated with a nonparametric unseen species model using Euler transformation. The public reads were quality trimmed at Q25 with fastp and then assembled into clones with MiXCR by TCRdb, keeping productive beta chains. Each CDR3 protein gets just one entry, which takes the most common genes and DNA from the rows behind it. The V and J calls were determined by TCRdb, not by the authors. The sample records about 1,600,000 distinct CDR3 sequences, 42% of which are singletons. The ten largest clonotypes hold roughly 7.9% of the sample.

Systemically healthy Caucasian individuals from Russia, 39 in total and aged roughly 6 to 100 years, were included as donors. Approximately 9.3 milliliters of peripheral blood were collected from each donor into EDTA-treated Vacutainer tubes. Ficoll-Paque density-gradient centrifugation was used to isolate PBMCs, with at least 6 million per sample. Trizol reagent was used to extract total RNA from PBMCs, with at least 5 micrograms per sample. For every donor, an aliquot of PBMCs went through flow cytometry to measure the percentages of naive CD45RAhigh/CD27high T cells. The receptor was derived from a woman under 30 in good health. The chain joins TRBV5-1 to TRBJ2-1, and 9 junction bases match TRBD1. The source material was blood. The DNA sequence is TGCGCCAGCAGCTTGAGTGGACAGGGGACGAATGAGCAGTTCTTC. The resulting protein is CASSLSGQGTNEQFF.